What follows is one T cell receptor beta chain and its context. This specimen comes from a study of T cell changes during pregnancy in multiple sclerosis. Deletions cut 5 bases from V and 7 bases from J, with 14 bases between. This CDR3 is built from 13 residues. In germline, CDR1 is MNHEY, CDR2 SMNVEV (reference sequence). Here immunoSEQ multiplex PCR was the method, and the copy in TCRdb shows in-frame clones only, minus some. The data show roughly 60,000 clones, about 90% seen once. The sequence came from a female donor with multiple sclerosis, enrolled in a pregnancy study. The chain employs TRBV27 and TRBJ1-2, with unresolved D. The sample here was CD4+ T cells from peripheral blood mononuclear cells, taken in the first trimester of pregnancy. This CDR3 reads CASSMTQTGGYTF. The DNA of the CDR3 is TGTGCCAGCAGTATGACTCAGACCGGTGGCTACACCTTC.